The present T cell receptor (beta chain) was sequenced within a study of blood T cell repertoires in COVID-19. The CDR3 loop spans 15 amino acids. CDR1 and CDR2 (germline): ENHRY, SYGVKD. V trimming: 3 bases; J trimming: 3 bases; junction bases outside the gene matches: 4. Original analysis: Reference gene primer amplification in the assay estimated nucleated cell counts. The method was immunoSEQ multiplex PCR; TCRdb's version includes in-frame clones alone and lacks a portion of them. V and J calls plus clone size are reproduced from that table; the DNA served to infer D and trimming. The sample records under 200,000 clones, around 82% being singletons.

This sequence joins TRBV10-3 and TRBJ1-5, with 8 bases identical to TRBD1. Sequenced material: peripheral blood. This receptor was taken from a woman over 75 with acute or convalescent COVID-19. CDR3 in amino acids: CAISESGGFNQPQHF. CDR3 sequence (DNA): TGTGCCATCAGTGAATCAGGGGGCTTCAATCAGCCCCAGCATTTT.